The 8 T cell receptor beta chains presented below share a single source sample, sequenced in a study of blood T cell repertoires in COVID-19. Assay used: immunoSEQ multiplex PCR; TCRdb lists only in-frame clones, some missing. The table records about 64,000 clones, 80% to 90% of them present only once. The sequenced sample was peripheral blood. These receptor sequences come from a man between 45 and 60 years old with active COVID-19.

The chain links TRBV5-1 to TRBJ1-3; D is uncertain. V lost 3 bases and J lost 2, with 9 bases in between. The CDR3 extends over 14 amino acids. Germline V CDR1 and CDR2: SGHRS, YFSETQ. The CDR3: CASSSGAPGNTIYF. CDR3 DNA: TGCGCCAGCAGCTCGGGTGCACCTGGAAACACCATATATTTT.

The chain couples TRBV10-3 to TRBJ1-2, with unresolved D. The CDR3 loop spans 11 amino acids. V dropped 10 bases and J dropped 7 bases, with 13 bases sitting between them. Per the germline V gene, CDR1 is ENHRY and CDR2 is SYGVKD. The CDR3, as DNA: TGTGCCACCCTCACTGGGAGTGGCTACACCTTC. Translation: CATLTGSGYTF.

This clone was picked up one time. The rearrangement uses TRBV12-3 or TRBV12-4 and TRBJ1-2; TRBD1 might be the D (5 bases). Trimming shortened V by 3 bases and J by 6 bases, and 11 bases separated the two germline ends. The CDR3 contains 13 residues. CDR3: CASSLWRDDGYTF. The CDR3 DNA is TGTGCCAGCAGTTTGTGGAGGGACGATGGCTACACCTTC.

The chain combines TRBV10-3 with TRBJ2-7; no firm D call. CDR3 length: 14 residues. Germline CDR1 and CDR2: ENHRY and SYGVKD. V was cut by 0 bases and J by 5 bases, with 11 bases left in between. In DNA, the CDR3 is TGTGCCATCAGTGAGTCGCGCCTGAGGAACGAGCAGTACTTC. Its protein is CAISESRLRNEQYF.

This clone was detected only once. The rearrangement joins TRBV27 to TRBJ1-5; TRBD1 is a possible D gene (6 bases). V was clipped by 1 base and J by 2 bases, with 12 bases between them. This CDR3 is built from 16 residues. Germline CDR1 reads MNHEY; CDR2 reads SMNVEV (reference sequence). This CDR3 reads CASSLWWGRGNQPQHF. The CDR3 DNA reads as TGTGCCAGCAGTTTATGGTGGGGGCGAGGCAATCAGCCCCAGCATTTT.

CDR3 region: CASTPREGIKGYTF. CDR3 DNA: TGTGCCAGCACCCCAAGGGAGGGGATCAAGGGCTACACCTTC. The chain employs TRBV27 and TRBJ1-2; D perhaps matches TRBD1 (5 bases). The length of the CDR3 is 14 residues. The V end lost 7 bases, the J end lost 8 bases, and 20 bases lay between the germline ends. CDR1 and CDR2 from the germline V gene are MNHEY and SMNVEV (reference sequence).

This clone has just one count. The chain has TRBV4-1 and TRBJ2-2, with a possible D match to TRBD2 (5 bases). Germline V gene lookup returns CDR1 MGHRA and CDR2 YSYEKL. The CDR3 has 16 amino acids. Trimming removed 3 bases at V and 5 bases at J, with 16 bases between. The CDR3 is CASSHASSYLTGELFF. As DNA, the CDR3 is TGCGCCAGCAGCCACGCTAGCTCCTATTTGACCGGGGAGCTGTTTTTT.

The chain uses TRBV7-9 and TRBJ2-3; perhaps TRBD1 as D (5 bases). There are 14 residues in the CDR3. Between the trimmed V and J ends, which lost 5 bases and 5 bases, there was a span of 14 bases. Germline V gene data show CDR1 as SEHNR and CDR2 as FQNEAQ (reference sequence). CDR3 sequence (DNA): TGTGCCAGCAGCCCGCCGGACCAGGGAGATACGCAGTATTTT. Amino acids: CASSPPDQGDTQYF.